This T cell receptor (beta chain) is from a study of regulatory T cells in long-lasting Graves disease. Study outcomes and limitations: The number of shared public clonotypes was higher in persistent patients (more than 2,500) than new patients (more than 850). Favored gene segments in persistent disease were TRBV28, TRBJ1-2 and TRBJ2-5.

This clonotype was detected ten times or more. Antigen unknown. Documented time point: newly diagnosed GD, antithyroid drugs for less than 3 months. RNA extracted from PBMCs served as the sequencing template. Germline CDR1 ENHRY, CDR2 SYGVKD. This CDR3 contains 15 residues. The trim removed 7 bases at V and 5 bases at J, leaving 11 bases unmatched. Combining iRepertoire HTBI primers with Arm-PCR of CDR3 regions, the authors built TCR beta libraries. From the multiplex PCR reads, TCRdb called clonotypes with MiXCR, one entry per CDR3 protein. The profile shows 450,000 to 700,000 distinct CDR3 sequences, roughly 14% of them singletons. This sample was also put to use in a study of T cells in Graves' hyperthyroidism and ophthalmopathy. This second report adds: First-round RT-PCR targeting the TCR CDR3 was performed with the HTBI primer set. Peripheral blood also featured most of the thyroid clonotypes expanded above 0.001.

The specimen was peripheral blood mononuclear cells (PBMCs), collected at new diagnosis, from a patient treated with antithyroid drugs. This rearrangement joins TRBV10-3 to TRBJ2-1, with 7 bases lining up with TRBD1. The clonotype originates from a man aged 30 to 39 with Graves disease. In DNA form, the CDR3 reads TGTGCCATCACTTCGAGGACAGGCCTCAACAATGAGCAGTTCTTC. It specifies CAITSRTGLNNEQFF.